Shown below are 22 T cell receptor beta chains from a single sample sequenced in a study of patients and donors after allogeneic stem cell transplantation. TCRdb used MiXCR to reprocess the RT-PCR reads, holding one entry per CDR3 protein. The repertoire has 200,000 to 250,000 distinct CDR3 sequences, 13% to 15% of them found once; the top ten carry around 10%. Source material: blood, either unsorted or a sorted T cell fraction (not recorded which). The receptors here all came from a human donor who was either an allogeneic HSCT recipient or a stem cell or donor lymphocyte infusion donor (not recorded which). It is not recorded whose cells these are; they may come from a transplant donor.

This clonotype was detected many times. J is TRBJ1-1 and V is TRBV18; D is ambiguous. Trimming took off 2 bases at V and 6 bases at J, with 19 bases between the two ends. Germline V CDR1 and CDR2: KGHSH, LQKENI. There are 16 residues in the CDR3. The CDR3 DNA sequence: TGTGCCAGCTCACCAGGTATCACTGGCCCTGGCGCTGAAGCTTTCTTT. It is translated as CASSPGITGPGAEAFF.

As concerns this clonotype: This could be a read error, since a much larger clone is one nucleotide away. The V gene is TRBV5-4, the J gene TRBJ2-5, with 7 bases that match TRBD1. V dropped 4 bases and J dropped 2; count of bases not matched to a gene: 2. Germline assignment: CDR1 SGHNT and CDR2 YYREEE (reference sequence). The length of the CDR3 is 13 residues. The CDR3 here is CASSRGQQETQYF. DNA of the CDR3: TGTGCCAGCAGCCGGGGACAGCAAGAGACCCAGTACTTC.

The chain has TRBV20-1 and TRBJ2-1; possible D gene TRBD2, 5 bases. Between the trimmed V and J ends, which lost 0 bases and 11 bases, there was a span of 23 bases. The CDR3 sequence is 16 residues long. Germline lookup yields CDR1 DFQATT and CDR2 SNEGSKA (reference sequence). The CDR3 bases are TGCAGTGCTAGAGATCAGAGGGAGAGCTCCGGCTTCAAGCAGTTCTTC. Its protein product is CSARDQRESSGFKQFF.

This clonotype was picked up a small number of times. V usage is TRBV7-8 and J usage is TRBJ2-2; 8 positions agree with TRBD1. The V segment lost 3 bases and the J segment 5 bases; nucleotides outside the gene matches: 5. The germline V gene encodes CDR1 SGHVS and CDR2 FQNEAQ. The CDR3 runs 15 residues. The CDR3 sequence: CASSFVQGATGELFF. The DNA for the CDR3 is TGTGCCAGCAGCTTTGTGCAGGGGGCTACCGGGGAGCTGTTTTTT.

The genes are TRBV19 and TRBJ2-1; TRBD2 matches 12 bases. The CDR3 consists of 16 residues. The V gene end was trimmed by 0 bases and the J gene end by 7 bases; junction bases not matched to a gene: 4. The germline CDR1 and CDR2 sequences are LNHDA and SQIVND (reference sequence). CDR3 protein: CASSIDASGRVNEQFF. The CDR3 bases are TGTGCCAGTAGTATAGATGCTAGCGGGAGGGTAAATGAGCAGTTCTTC.

This clonotype was seen ten or more times. The chain has TRBV12-3 or TRBV12-4 and TRBJ2-1, with 12 bases matching TRBD2. The CDR3 sequence is 17 residues long. Trimming cost V 4 bases and J 7 bases; bases outside gene matches: 11. The CDR3 here is CASSSPGLAGLWNEQFF. CDR3 sequence (DNA): TGTGCCAGCAGTTCCCCTGGACTAGCGGGGTTATGGAATGAGCAGTTCTTC.

The table lists this clonotype with many counts. The chain joins TRBV9 to TRBJ2-3; no firm D call. This CDR3 has 14 residues. Germline loops: CDR1 SGDLS, CDR2 YYNGEE. Deletions cut 0 bases from V and 5 bases from J, with 10 bases between. The CDR3 sequence is CASSVDWFGDTQYF. The CDR3 coding sequence is TGTGCCAGCAGCGTAGATTGGTTTGGAGATACGCAGTATTTT.

The genes are TRBV12-3 or TRBV12-4 and TRBJ1-1, with 8 nucleotides matching TRBD1. The CDR3 length is 15 residues. J was trimmed by 5 bases and V by 5 bases; bases with no gene match: 10. CDR3 residues: CASSPPQGARTEAFF. CDR3 sequence (DNA): TGTGCCAGCAGTCCACCTCAGGGGGCGCGGACTGAAGCTTTCTTT.

The genes are TRBV24-1 and TRBJ1-2; 7 nucleotides match TRBD1. Trimming cost V 4 bases and J 4 bases; bases outside gene matches: 5. The CDR3 is made up of 14 amino acids. CDR1 and CDR2 (germline): KGHDR, SFDVKD. The DNA of the CDR3 is TGTGCCACCAGTGACCCAGGGGGAGGCTATGGCTACACCTTC. Translated, it gives CATSDPGGGYGYTF.

This clonotype has ten or more counts. The chain links TRBV7-9 to TRBJ1-2, with TRBD1 as a possible D gene (6 bases). This CDR3 contains 15 residues. With 2 bases removed from V and 6 bases from J, the gap between germline ends came to 16 bases. From germline, CDR1 is SEHNR and CDR2 FQNEAQ (reference sequence). The CDR3 nucleotides read TGTGCCAGCAGCTTAAGCGCAGGGGAATTGAATGGCTACACCTTC. Translation gives CASSLSAGELNGYTF. Using reference TRBV7-9 and TRBJ1-2 for the parts outside the CDR3, the full variable domain is DTGVSQNPRHKITKRGQNVTFRCDPISEHNRLYWYRQTLGQGPEFLTYFQNEAQLEKSRLLSDRFSAERPKGSFSTLEIQRTEQGDSAMYLCASSLSAGELNGYTFGSGTRLTVV.

The chain uses TRBV7-2 and TRBJ2-7; D possibly uses TRBD1 or TRBD2 (5 bases each). V shed 1 base and J shed 7 bases, with 17 bases lying between them. The CDR3 runs 15 residues. The germline gives CDR1 SGHTA, CDR2 FQGNSA. The CDR3 region has the DNA TGTGCCAGCAGCTTAGGGGGCGCCCGGGGCGGGGAGCAGTACTTC. It codes for CASSLGGARGGEQYF.

The chain carries TRBV7-3 and TRBJ2-1; 11 bases align to TRBD2. This CDR3 is 16 amino acids long. V lost 1 base and J lost 7; bases outside the gene matches: 6. Germline CDR1 is SGHTA and CDR2 is FQGTGA. CDR3 coding DNA: TGTGCCAGCAGCTTAAATGTAGCGGGGGGGCCGAATGAGCAGTTCTTC. Translation gives CASSLNVAGGPNEQFF.

A few counts support this clonotype. The rearrangement links TRBV20-1 to TRBJ2-3; maybe TRBD2 (5 bases). V dropped 1 base and J dropped 0 bases, with 17 bases sitting between them. This CDR3 contains 17 residues. Germline V gene sequence: CDR1 DFQATT, CDR2 SNEGSKA (reference sequence). The CDR3 DNA reads TGCAGTGCTAGAGGGGCGACTACACATACTAGCACAGATACGCAGTATTTT. Translating gives CSARGATTHTSTDTQYF.

A few counts support this clonotype. Germline is not matched at one junction end, which may reflect a read error. This rearrangement joins TRBV7-7 to TRBJ1-2, with D perhaps TRBD1 (6 bases). The CDR3 runs to 15 residues. The V gene's germline CDR1 is SSHAT and CDR2 FNYEAQ (reference sequence). The CDR3 DNA reads as TGTGCTAGCAGCCCTCGGGGGGGGCGTAACTATGGCTACACCTTC. Its protein product is CASSPRGGRNYGYTF.

This clonotype appeared a single time. V gene TRBV9 combines with J gene TRBJ2-6; no firm D call. V shed 3 bases and J shed 0 bases, with 16 bases lying between them. Germline CDR1 is SGDLS and CDR2 is YYNGEE. This CDR3 has 18 residues. CDR3 nucleotides: TGTGCCAGCAGCGGTCGAGCGAGACTCAACTCTGGGGCCAACGTCCTGACTTTC. Protein product: CASSGRARLNSGANVLTF.

The gene calls are TRBV5-1 and TRBJ2-7; D call uncertain. CDR3 length: 14 residues. Germline-derived CDR1 and CDR2 are SGHRS and YFSETQ. Trimming removed 3 bases at V and 3 bases at J, with 13 bases between. This CDR3 is CASSWEAANYEQYF. The CDR3 DNA reads as TGCGCCAGCAGCTGGGAAGCTGCCAACTACGAGCAGTACTTC.

V usage is TRBV6-1 and J usage is TRBJ2-7; the match to TRBD1 covers 8 bases. The CDR3 covers 14 residues. Unmatched junction bases numbered 11, after V lost 7 bases and J lost 6 bases. In germline, CDR1 is MNHNS, CDR2 SASEGT. The DNA of the CDR3 is TGTGCCAGCACCGACGGACAGGGAAGTTTCGAGCAGTACTTC. The encoded protein is CASTDGQGSFEQYF.

This clonotype was detected only a few times. The gene calls are TRBV6-5 and TRBJ2-1; D unclear. V was clipped by 6 bases and J by 7 bases, with 7 bases between them. Germline CDR1 MNHEY, CDR2 SVGAGI. This CDR3 has 11 residues. CDR3 sequence: CASSTENEQFF. The CDR3 bases are TGTGCCAGCAGCACAGAGAATGAGCAGTTCTTC.

The V gene is TRBV15, the J gene TRBJ2-5; no clear D gene. Trimming cost V 0 bases and J 3 bases, with 5 bases left between them. Germline V gives CDR1 LNHNV, CDR2 YYDKDF (reference sequence). CDR3 size: 13 residues. This CDR3 is CATSRDPKETQYF. DNA for the CDR3: TGTGCCACCAGCAGAGATCCCAAAGAGACCCAGTACTTC.

The chain carries TRBV29-1 and TRBJ1-2; D remains ambiguous. V was clipped by 4 bases and J by 7 bases, with 16 bases between them. Germline-derived CDR1 and CDR2 are SQVTM and ANQGSEA. This CDR3 spans 13 amino acids. Here the CDR3 DNA reads TGCAGCGTTGTACGGGGAAGATTCACTGGCTACACCTTC. Protein sequence: CSVVRGRFTGYTF.

Here the CDR3 reads CAIRGLDTEAFF. The CDR3 DNA follows: TGTGCCATCCGGGGGTTGGACACTGAAGCTTTCTTT. This chain joins TRBV10-3 and TRBJ1-1, with a weak D call TRBD1 (5 bases). This CDR3 spans 12 amino acids. The germline V and J ends were trimmed by 8 bases and 3 bases, with 10 bases remaining between them. Germline CDR1 and CDR2: ENHRY and SYGVKD.

This clonotype was counted many times. This rearrangement joins TRBV7-2 to TRBJ1-2; D call uncertain. Trimming removed 1 base at V and 2 bases at J, with 8 bases between. The germline V gene encodes CDR1 SGHTA and CDR2 FQGNSA. This CDR3 comprises 14 residues. CDR3 residues: CASSLEGVNYGYTF. DNA of the CDR3: TGTGCCAGCAGCTTAGAAGGAGTAAACTATGGCTACACCTTC. Full variable domain (outside the CDR3, taken from reference TRBV7-2 and TRBJ1-2): GAGVSQSPSNKVTEKGKDVELRCDPISGHTALYWYRQSLGQGLEFLIYFQGNSAPDKSGLPSDRFSAERTGGSVSTLTIQRTQQEDSAVYLCASSLEGVNYGYTFGSGTRLTVV.